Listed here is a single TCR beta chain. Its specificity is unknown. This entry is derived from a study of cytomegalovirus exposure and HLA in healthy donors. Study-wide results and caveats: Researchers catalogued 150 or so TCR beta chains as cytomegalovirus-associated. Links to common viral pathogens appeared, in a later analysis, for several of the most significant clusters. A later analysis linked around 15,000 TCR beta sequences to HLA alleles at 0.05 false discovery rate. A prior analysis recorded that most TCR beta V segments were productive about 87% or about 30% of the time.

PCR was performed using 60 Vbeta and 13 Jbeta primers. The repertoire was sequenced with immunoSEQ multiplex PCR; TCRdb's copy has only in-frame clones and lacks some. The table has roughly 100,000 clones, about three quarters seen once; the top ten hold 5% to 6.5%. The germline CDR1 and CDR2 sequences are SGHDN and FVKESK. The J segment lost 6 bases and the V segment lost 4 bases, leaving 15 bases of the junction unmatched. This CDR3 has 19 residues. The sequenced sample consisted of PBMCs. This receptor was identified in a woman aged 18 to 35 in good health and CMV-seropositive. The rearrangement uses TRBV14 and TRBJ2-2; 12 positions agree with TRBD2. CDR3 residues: CASSPLGKLAGGGAGELFF. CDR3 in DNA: TGTGCCAGCAGCCCCTTGGGAAAACTAGCGGGAGGCGGGGCCGGGGAGCTGTTTTTT. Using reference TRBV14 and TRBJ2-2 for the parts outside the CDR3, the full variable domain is EAGVTQFPSHSVIEKGQTVTLRCDPISGHDNLYWYRRVMGKEIKFLLHFVKESKQDESGMPNNRFLAERTGGTYSTLKVQPAELEDSGVYFCASSPLGKLAGGGAGELFFGEGSRLTVL.